These 3 T cell receptor beta chains came from one sample sequenced in a study of shared clonotypes between healthy human individuals. Clones were read by immunoSEQ multiplex PCR, and TCRdb kept only the in-frame ones, dropping some. This table has some 2.3 million clones, 85% to 95% appearing once. The sequencing sample was made of naive CD4+ T cells from PBMCs. Subset meaning: CD45RA+ positively selected. The receptors come from a man between 18 and 35 years old in good health. Some clones in this sample may be carry-over from other donors' samples.

V and J are TRBV10-2 and TRBJ2-1, with 7 bases aligning to TRBD1. Germline values: CDR1 WSHSY, CDR2 SAAADI. This CDR3 is built from 15 residues. V gave up 0 bases and J gave up 4 bases; unmatched junction bases: 3. The CDR3 sequence: CASSESSGGYNEQFF. The CDR3 region has the DNA TGCGCCAGCAGTGAGTCTTCAGGGGGTTACAATGAGCAGTTCTTC.

The chain employs TRBV7-2 and TRBJ2-3; D not resolved. The germline V gene has CDR1 SGHTA and CDR2 FQGNSA. The CDR3 sequence is 16 residues long. V lost 6 bases, J lost 4 bases, and 20 bases lay in between. In DNA, the CDR3 is TGTGCCAGCAGGAATCCCTCCGTAGGATATGCAGATACGCAGTATTTT. This translates into CASRNPSVGYADTQYF. Looking up the rest from reference TRBV7-2 and TRBJ2-3 gives the full variable domain: GAGVSQSPSNKVTEKGKDVELRCDPISGHTALYWYRQSLGQGLEFLIYFQGNSAPDKSGLPSDRFSAERTGGSVSTLTIQRTQQEDSAVYLCASRNPSVGYADTQYFGPGTRLTVL.

A single count supports this clone. The gene calls are TRBV9 and TRBJ2-5; a weak D match, TRBD2 (6 bases). This CDR3 is built from 15 residues. CDR1 and CDR2 (germline): SGDLS, YYNGEE. Trimming pared 0 bases from V and 3 bases from J, leaving 12 bases between. The CDR3 here is CASSVVATGEETQYF. CDR3 nucleotides: TGTGCCAGCAGCGTAGTTGCTACGGGGGAAGAGACCCAGTACTTC.